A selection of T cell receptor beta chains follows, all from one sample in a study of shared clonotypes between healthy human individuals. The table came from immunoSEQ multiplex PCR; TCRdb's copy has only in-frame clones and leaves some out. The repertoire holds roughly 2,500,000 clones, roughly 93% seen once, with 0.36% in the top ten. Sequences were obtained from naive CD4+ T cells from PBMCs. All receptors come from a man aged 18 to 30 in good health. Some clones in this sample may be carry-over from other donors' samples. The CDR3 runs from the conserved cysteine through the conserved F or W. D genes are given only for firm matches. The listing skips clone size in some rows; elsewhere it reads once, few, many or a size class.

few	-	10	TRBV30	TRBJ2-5	CAWGSRSQYF	TGTGCCTGGGGATCGAGGTCCCAGTACTTC
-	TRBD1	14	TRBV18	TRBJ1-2	CASSPGQGNYGYTF	TGTGCCAGCTCACCGGGACAGGGAAACTATGGCTACACCTTC
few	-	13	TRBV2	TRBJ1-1	CASSEEAKGEAFF	TGTGCCAGCAGTGAAGAGGCTAAGGGTGAAGCTTTCTTT
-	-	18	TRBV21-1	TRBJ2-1	CASSLGLRQVLSYNEQFF	TGTGCCAGCAGCCTAGGGTTAAGACAGGTTCTCTCCTACAATGAGCAGTTCTTC
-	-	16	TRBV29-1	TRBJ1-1	CSVGGFKGGTGTEAFF	TGCAGCGTTGGAGGTTTTAAGGGGGGAACGGGCACTGAAGCTTTCTTT
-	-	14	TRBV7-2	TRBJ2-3	CASRAPGRGDTQYF	TGTGCCAGCAGAGCCCCGGGACGTGGAGATACGCAGTATTTT
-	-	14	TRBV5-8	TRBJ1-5	CASSGDLRSQPQHF	TGTGCCAGCAGCGGGGACTTGAGGAGCCAGCCCCAGCATTTT
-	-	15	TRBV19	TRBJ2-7	CASSPGHLTSYEQYF	TGTGCCAGTAGTCCGGGACACCTTACCTCCTACGAGCAGTACTTC
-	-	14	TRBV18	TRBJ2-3	CASSPPSGSDTQYF	TGTGCCAGCTCACCACCGTCGGGGTCAGATACGCAGTATTTT
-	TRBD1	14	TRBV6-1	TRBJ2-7	CASSEGDRTYEQYF	TGTGCCAGCAGTGAAGGGGACAGAACCTACGAGCAGTACTTC
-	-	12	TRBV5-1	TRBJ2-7	CASSGSFYEQYF	TGCGCCAGCAGTGGTAGTTTCTACGAGCAGTACTTC
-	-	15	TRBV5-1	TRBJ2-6	CASSLFSSGANVLTF	TGCGCCAGCAGCTTGTTTAGCTCTGGGGCCAACGTCCTGACTTTC
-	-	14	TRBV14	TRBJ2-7	CASSQDSTIYEQYF	TGTGCCAGCAGCCAGGACAGTACAATCTACGAGCAGTACTTC
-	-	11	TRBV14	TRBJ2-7	CASSRGYEQYF	TGTGCCAGCAGCCGGGGTTACGAGCAGTACTTC
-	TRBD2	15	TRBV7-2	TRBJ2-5	CASSRRRREEETQYF	TGTGCCAGCAGCCGCCGGCGGCGGGAGGAGGAGACCCAGTACTTC
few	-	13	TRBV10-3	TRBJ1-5	CAIRRTADEPQHF	TGTGCCATCAGGAGGACCGCGGATGAGCCCCAGCATTTT
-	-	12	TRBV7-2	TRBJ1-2	CASSGSMDGYTF	TGTGCCAGCAGCGGGTCGATGGATGGCTACACCTTC
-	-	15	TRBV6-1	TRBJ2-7	CASSARAPTPYEQYF	TGTGCCAGCAGTGCCCGGGCCCCAACCCCCTACGAGCAGTACTTC
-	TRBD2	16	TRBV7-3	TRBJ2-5	CASSEWASGPRETQYF	TGTGCCAGCAGCGAATGGGCTAGCGGCCCCAGGGAGACCCAGTACTTC
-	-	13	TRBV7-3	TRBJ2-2	CASSPTRDGELFF	TGTGCCAGCAGCCCCACCAGAGACGGGGAGCTGTTTTTT
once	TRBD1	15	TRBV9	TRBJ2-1	CASSEVDRGGDEQFF	TGTGCCAGCAGCGAGGTCGACAGGGGAGGCGATGAGCAGTTCTTC
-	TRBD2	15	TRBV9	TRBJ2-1	CASSVGAGGYNEQFF	TGTGCCAGCAGCGTAGGGGCGGGAGGGTACAATGAGCAGTTCTTC
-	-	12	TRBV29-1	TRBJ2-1	CSALVDRVEQFF	TGCAGCGCCCTTGTGGATCGGGTTGAGCAGTTCTTC
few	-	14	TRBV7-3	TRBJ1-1	CASSSAGGYTEAFF	TGTGCCAGCAGCTCCGCAGGAGGGTACACTGAAGCTTTCTTT
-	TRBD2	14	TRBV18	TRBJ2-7	CASSAVLAVYEQYF	TGTGCCAGCTCGGCGGTGCTAGCGGTTTACGAGCAGTACTTC
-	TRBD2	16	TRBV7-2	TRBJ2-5	CASSPGVGRAGETQYF	TGTGCCAGCAGCCCAGGGGTCGGGAGGGCCGGAGAGACCCAGTACTTC
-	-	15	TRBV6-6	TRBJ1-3	CASSYDTISGNTIYF	TGTGCCAGCAGTTACGATACCATCTCTGGAAACACCATATATTTT
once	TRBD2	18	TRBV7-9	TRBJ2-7	CASTDGIGGRAPSYEQYF	TGTGCCAGCACCGATGGTATAGGCGGGAGGGCTCCATCCTACGAGCAGTACTTC
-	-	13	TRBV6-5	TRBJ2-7	CASSPRAGYEQYF	TGTGCCAGCAGTCCCCGGGCTGGGTACGAGCAGTACTTC
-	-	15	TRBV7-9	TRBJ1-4	CASSGKTDPNEKLFF	TGTGCCAGCAGCGGCAAGACAGATCCTAATGAAAAACTGTTTTTT
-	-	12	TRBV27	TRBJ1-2	CASRVPGNGYTF	TGTGCCAGCAGAGTCCCCGGAAATGGCTACACCTTC
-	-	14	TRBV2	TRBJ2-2	CASKGAVNTGELFF	TGTGCCAGCAAAGGAGCGGTCAACACCGGGGAGCTGTTTTTT
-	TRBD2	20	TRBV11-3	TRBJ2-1	CASSLGGPGMRLAGSNEQFF	TGTGCCAGCAGCTTAGGGGGTCCTGGGATGAGACTAGCGGGAAGCAATGAGCAGTTCTTC
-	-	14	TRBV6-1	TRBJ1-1	CALLGAGVNTEAFF	TGTGCCTTACTTGGGGCAGGGGTGAATACTGAAGCTTTCTTT
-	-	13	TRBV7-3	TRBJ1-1	CASSLGGGTEAFF	TGTGCCAGCAGCTTGGGTGGAGGCACTGAAGCTTTCTTT
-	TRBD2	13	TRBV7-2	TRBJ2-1	CASSFLTSGEQFF	TGTGCCAGCAGCTTCCTGACTAGCGGGGAGCAGTTCTTC
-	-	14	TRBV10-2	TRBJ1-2	CASGTATPTYGYTF	TGCGCCAGCGGGACGGCTACTCCCACCTATGGCTACACCTTC
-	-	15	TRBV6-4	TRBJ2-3	CATRSGVYRTDTQYF	TGTGCCACGAGGTCGGGGGTTTACCGCACAGATACGCAGTATTTT
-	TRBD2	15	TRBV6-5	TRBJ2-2	CASSYGTMNTGELFF	TGTGCCAGCAGTTACGGGACTATGAACACCGGGGAGCTGTTTTTT
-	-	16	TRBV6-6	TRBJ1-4	CASSYQGPLTNEKLFF	TGTGCCAGCAGTTACCAGGGCCCGCTAACTAATGAAAAACTGTTTTTT
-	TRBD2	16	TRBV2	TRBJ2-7	CASSEKRAGVYGEQYF	TGTGCCAGCAGTGAGAAGAGAGCGGGAGTCTACGGCGAGCAGTACTTC
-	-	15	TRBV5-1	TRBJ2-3	CASSMSRGTGDTQYF	TGCGCCAGCAGCATGAGTCGGGGCACAGGGGATACGCAGTATTTT
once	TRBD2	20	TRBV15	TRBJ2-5	CATSRDTRLRASGNQETQYF	TGTGCCACCAGCAGAGATACCCGCCTTAGGGCTAGCGGGAACCAAGAGACCCAGTACTTC
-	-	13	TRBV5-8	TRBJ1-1	CASSQIQRTEAFF	TGTGCCAGCAGTCAAATCCAAAGAACTGAAGCTTTCTTT
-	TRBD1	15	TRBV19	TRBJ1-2	CASSIGGTGSYGYTF	TGTGCCAGTAGTATCGGCGGGACAGGGAGCTATGGCTACACCTTC